One sample yielded the 32 T cell receptor beta chains listed below, sequenced in a study of T cells in Graves' hyperthyroidism and ophthalmopathy. Regions amplified from RNA transcripts were the TCR beta CDR3 regions. The HTBI primer set served for first-round RT-PCR of the TCR CDR3. TCRdb redid the calling of the multiplex PCR reads with MiXCR, one entry per CDR3 protein. Here the sample spans 500,000 to 800,000 distinct CDR3 sequences, roughly 15% being singletons. Material: blood. The receptors stem from a woman in her 50s with Graves' ophthalmopathy.

This clonotype has at least ten counts. The chain is built from TRBV18 and TRBJ2-1, with a possible D match to TRBD1 (7 bases). Trimming removed 5 bases at V and 8 bases at J, with 16 bases between. CDR3 size: 14 residues. The germline CDR1 and CDR2 sequences are KGHSH and LQKENI. The CDR3 loop reads CASSTLEGADEQFF. CDR3 DNA sequence: TGTGCCAGCTCAACTTTGGAGGGGGCCGATGAGCAGTTCTTC. Looking up the rest from reference TRBV18 and TRBJ2-1 gives the full variable domain: NAGVMQNPRHLVRRRGQEARLRCSPMKGHSHVYWYRQLPEEGLKFMVYLQKENIIDESGMPKERFSAEFPKEGPSILRIQQVVRGDSAAYFCASSTLEGADEQFFGPGTRLTVL.

This clonotype was seen repeatedly, ten times or more. This rearrangement joins TRBV6-2 or TRBV6-3 to TRBJ2-1; unclear D gene. Germline-derived CDR1 and CDR2 are MNHEY and SVGEGT. The ends were cut back, 6 bases at V and 1 base at J, with 10 bases in the middle. The CDR3 totals 14 residues. CDR3 sequence: CASRATWSYNEQFF. CDR3 nucleotide sequence: TGTGCCAGCAGAGCGACATGGTCCTACAATGAGCAGTTCTTC.

This clonotype appeared a few times. This chain uses TRBV20-1 with TRBJ2-3; TRBD1 or TRBD2 may be the D gene (5 bases each). Per germline, CDR1 DFQATT and CDR2 SNEGSKA (reference sequence). Trimming removed 1 base at V and 0 bases at J, with 8 bases between. This CDR3 region has 14 residues. The CDR3 DNA reads TGCAGTGCTAGAGCGGGACCAAGCACAGATACGCAGTATTTT. Residues: CSARAGPSTDTQYF.

This sequence joins TRBV6-1 and TRBJ2-7; 10 bases align to TRBD1. Germline CDR1 is MNHNS and CDR2 is SASEGT. The CDR3 has 16 residues. Trimming took 5 bases from V and 7 from J; bases not matched to a gene: 14. CDR3 in DNA: TGTGCCAGCAGTCGATCGCGGACAGGGGGTTCGGGGGAGCAGTACTTC. Amino acid sequence: CASSRSRTGGSGEQYF.

In its sample, this clonotype was seen many times. The V gene is TRBV13, the J gene TRBJ2-7; 7 bases match TRBD2. The CDR3 spans 14 residues. V was clipped by 5 bases and J by 5 bases; unmatched bases: 9. Germline CDR1 reads PRHDT; CDR2 reads FYEKMQ (reference sequence). The CDR3 reads CASSLGGGVDEQYF. The CDR3 coding sequence is TGTGCCAGCAGCCTGGGGGGGGGTGTTGACGAGCAGTACTTC. Supplemented by reference TRBV13 and TRBJ2-7, the full variable domain reads AAGVIQSPRHLIKEKRETATLKCYPIPRHDTVYWYQQGPGQDPQFLISFYEKMQSDKGSIPDRFSAQQFSDYHSELNMSSLELGDSALYFCASSLGGGVDEQYFGPGTRLTVT.

A remark on this clonotype: Sequence at one end of the junction differs from germline and may be a read error. This chain joins TRBV27 and TRBJ2-1, with 14 positions matching TRBD2. Germline loops: CDR1 MNHEY, CDR2 SMNVEV (reference sequence). CDR3 size: 16 residues. The CDR3 coding sequence is TGTGCCAGCAGTTTATACCGACTAGCGGGAGGGGATGAGCAGTCCTTC. This encodes CASSLYRLAGGDEQSF.

The chain uses TRBV28 and TRBJ1-3; the D is unclear. Looked up from germline, CDR1 is MDHEN and CDR2 is SYDVKM. V was trimmed by 5 bases and J by 0 bases, leaving 8 bases between them. The CDR3 contains 14 residues. CDR3 nucleotides: TGTGCCAGCAGTCTCAGTTTCTCTGGAAACACCATATATTTT. Its translation is CASSLSFSGNTIYF.

The V call is TRBV2, the J call TRBJ2-5; D is possibly TRBD2 (7 bases). The germline V gene encodes CDR1 SNHLY and CDR2 FYNNEI. The CDR3 runs to 14 residues. Between the trimmed V and J ends, which lost 5 bases and 3 bases, there was a span of 13 bases. The CDR3 bases are TGTGCCAGCAGTTACTGGGAGGGGGAAGAGACCCAGTACTTC. Encoded protein: CASSYWEGEETQYF.

This clonotype was seen at least ten times. The genes are TRBV4-2 and TRBJ1-1; TRBD1 aligns across 7 bases. The junction had 5 bases not matched to a gene; V was cut back by 2 bases and J by 2 bases. The CDR3 extends over 15 amino acids. Germline values: CDR1 LGHNA, CDR2 YNFKEQ. The CDR3 region is CASSQPRDSNTEAFF. The CDR3 nucleotides are TGTGCCAGCAGCCAACCACGGGACAGTAACACTGAAGCTTTCTTT.

This clonotype was recorded at least ten times. The genes are TRBV7-2 and TRBJ2-1; possibly TRBD1 or TRBD2 for D (5 bases each). The CDR3 totals 15 residues. CDR1 is SGHTA, CDR2 FQGNSA, per germline. With 5 bases removed from V and 8 bases from J, the gap between germline ends came to 19 bases. In DNA form, the CDR3 reads TGTGCCAGCAGCACAGGACTGCCTGTCGGCTATGAGCAGTTCTTC. Its protein is CASSTGLPVGYEQFF.

Many counts were recorded for this clonotype. The chain recombines TRBV5-1 with TRBJ2-3; 13 bases match TRBD2. The V gene's germline CDR1 is SGHRS and CDR2 YFSETQ. The V gene end was trimmed by 2 bases and the J gene end by 6 bases; junction bases not matched to a gene: 6. CDR3 length: 16 residues. CDR3 nucleotide sequence: TGCGCCAGCAGCTTTGGACTAGCGGGAGTTTTCGATACGCAGTATTTT. It is translated as CASSFGLAGVFDTQYF.

In its sample, this clonotype was seen many times. This sequence joins TRBV28 and TRBJ1-1, with TRBD1 matching over 12 bases. Germline lookup yields CDR1 MDHEN and CDR2 SYDVKM. Trimming took 5 bases from V and 5 from J; bases not matched to a gene: 12. This CDR3 has 17 amino acids. CDR3 DNA: TGTGCCAGCAGTCCGATTCACCCGGGACAGGGGGCGACTGAAGCTTTCTTT. Translation: CASSPIHPGQGATEAFF.

This clonotype showed up many times. The J gene is TRBJ2-4, the V gene TRBV3-1, with 9 bases that match TRBD1. The CDR3 is made up of 16 amino acids. CDR1 is LGHDT and CDR2 is YNNKEL in the germline V gene (reference sequence). V shed 1 base and J 8 bases; nucleotides not matched to a gene: 9. The CDR3: CASSQGDRVSGDIQYF. In nucleotides, the CDR3 is TGTGCCAGCAGCCAAGGGGACAGGGTTTCGGGAGACATTCAGTACTTC. The complete variable domain, with remaining parts taken from reference TRBV3-1 and TRBJ2-4, reads DTAVSQTPKYLVTQMGNDKSIKCEQNLGHDTMYWYKQDSKKFLKIMFSYNNKELIINETVPNRFSPKSPDKAHLNLHINSLELGDSAVYFCASSQGDRVSGDIQYFGAGTRLSVL.

Many counts were recorded for this clonotype. The V call is TRBV6-1, the J call TRBJ1-4, with unresolved D. CDR3 length equals 15 residues. Germline values: CDR1 MNHNS, CDR2 SASEGT. Trimming stripped 5 bases from V and 7 bases from J, with 17 bases between. DNA for the CDR3: TGTGCCAGCAGTCCCCGTGTAGCGAGTGGTGAAAAACTGTTTTTT. It yields the protein CASSPRVASGEKLFF.

This clonotype was seen at least ten times. The genes are TRBV12-3 or TRBV12-4 and TRBJ2-3; 10 bases line up with TRBD2. The J segment lost 1 base and the V segment lost 3 bases, leaving 7 bases of the junction unmatched. This CDR3 has 17 residues. This CDR3 reads CASSFLDGLAGTDTQYF. CDR3 sequence (DNA): TGTGCCAGCAGTTTCCTCGATGGACTAGCGGGCACAGATACGCAGTATTTT.

The chain couples TRBV30 to TRBJ2-7; the match to TRBD2 covers 9 bases. The CDR3 covers 14 residues. The germline V gene encodes CDR1 GTSNPN and CDR2 SVGIG (reference sequence). V lost 3 bases to trimming and J lost 6 bases; unmatched junction nucleotides: 9. As DNA, the CDR3 is TGTGCCTGGAGGGGGGCGGGAGGGCCTAGCGAGCAGTACTTC. Protein product: CAWRGAGGPSEQYF.

This clonotype has ten or more counts. The V call is TRBV30, the J call TRBJ2-1, with D uncertain. With 3 bases removed from V and 8 bases from J, the gap between germline ends came to 11 bases. Germline CDR1 is GTSNPN and CDR2 is SVGIG (reference sequence). The CDR3 is 12 residues long. CDR3 in DNA: TGTGCCTGGAGACGAGGATACGATGAGCAGTTCTTC. This encodes CAWRRGYDEQFF.

The rearrangement uses TRBV20-1 and TRBJ1-3; D is uncertain. Per germline, CDR1 DFQATT and CDR2 SNEGSKA (reference sequence). The CDR3 runs to 11 residues. V was trimmed by 3 bases and J by 2 bases, leaving 2 bases between them. CDR3 loop: CSASPGNTIYF. The CDR3, as DNA: TGCAGTGCTAGTCCTGGAAACACCATATATTTT.

The chain has TRBV20-1 and TRBJ2-2; 10 bases are a match to TRBD2. This CDR3 contains 19 residues. Trimming at V came to 0 bases and at J to 0 bases, leaving 10 bases not matched to a gene. Germline loops: CDR1 DFQATT, CDR2 SNEGSKA (reference sequence). CDR3 region: CSAREGSGRPYPNTGELFF. The DNA for the CDR3 is TGCAGTGCTAGAGAAGGTAGCGGGAGGCCCTACCCGAACACCGGGGAGCTGTTTTTT.

This chain connects TRBV6-6 to TRBJ1-1; TRBD1 aligns across 7 bases. This CDR3 is built from 15 residues. Germline V lookup: CDR1 MNHNY, CDR2 SVGAGI (reference sequence). J was trimmed by 0 bases and V by 2 bases; bases with no gene match: 3. CDR3 sequence reads: CASSYKGQLNTEAFF. The CDR3 bases are TGTGCCAGCAGTTACAAGGGACAGTTGAACACTGAAGCTTTCTTT.

This clonotype was observed at least ten times. The chain couples TRBV7-3 to TRBJ2-3; TRBD2 aligns across 11 bases. The V gene's germline CDR1 is SGHTA and CDR2 FQGTGA. Unmatched junction bases numbered 5, after V lost 4 bases and J lost 8 bases. The CDR3 consists of 14 residues. The CDR3 loop is CASSSTSGSTTQYF. CDR3 sequence (DNA): TGTGCCAGCAGCTCCACTAGCGGGAGTACTACGCAGTATTTT. The whole variable domain, remainder taken from reference TRBV7-3 and TRBJ2-3, is GAGVSQTPSNKVTEKGKYVELRCDPISGHTALYWYRQSLGQGPEFLIYFQGTGAADDSGLPNDRFFAVRPEGSVSTLKIQRTERGDSAVYLCASSSTSGSTTQYFGPGTRLTVL.

The chain couples TRBV19 to TRBJ1-5; D may be TRBD1 (5 bases). The V end lost 7 bases, the J end lost 7 bases, and 14 bases lay between the germline ends. The CDR3 spans 13 residues. Looked up from germline, CDR1 is LNHDA and CDR2 is SQIVND (reference sequence). The chain's CDR3 is CASNGQGGQPQHF. For the CDR3, the DNA is TGTGCCAGTAATGGGCAGGGAGGACAGCCCCAGCATTTT.

This clonotype was found many times. The chain recombines TRBV3-1 with TRBJ1-5; no clear D gene. This CDR3 contains 14 residues. V lost 1 base and J lost 5, with 9 bases in between. In germline, CDR1 is LGHDT, CDR2 YNNKEL (reference sequence). The CDR3 loop is CASSQGGFDQPQHF. As DNA, the CDR3 is TGTGCCAGCAGCCAAGGAGGGTTTGATCAGCCCCAGCATTTT.

In this sample, this clonotype turned up many times. The chain joins TRBV20-1 to TRBJ2-3; the D gene is possibly TRBD2 (5 bases). V dropped 5 bases and J dropped 5 bases, with 11 bases sitting between them. CDR3 size: 12 residues. The V gene's germline CDR1 is DFQATT and CDR2 SNEGSKA (reference sequence). CDR3 coding DNA: TGCAGTGCTTCACGGGGTGGAGATACGCAGTATTTT. Its translation: CSASRGGDTQYF.

The chain employs TRBV6-1 and TRBJ2-7, with D perhaps matching TRBD2 (5 bases). Trimming removed 7 bases at V and 2 bases at J, with 12 bases between. Germline lookup yields CDR1 MNHNS and CDR2 SASEGT. This CDR3 has 13 residues. This CDR3 reads CASNRGDPYEQYF. Here the CDR3 DNA reads TGTGCCAGCAACCGGGGAGACCCCTACGAGCAGTACTTC.

At least ten counts were recorded for this clonotype. The chain has TRBV28 and TRBJ2-1; 9 bases agree with TRBD1. Germline CDR1 reads MDHEN; CDR2 reads SYDVKM. V lost 4 bases to trimming and J lost 3 bases; unmatched junction nucleotides: 4. The CDR3 runs to 15 residues. Here the CDR3 reads CASSSGQGIYNEQFF. In DNA form, the CDR3 reads TGTGCCAGCAGTTCCGGACAGGGGATCTACAATGAGCAGTTCTTC.

There are many counts of this clonotype. The J gene is TRBJ2-1, the V gene TRBV2; D is possibly TRBD2 (5 bases). The germline V gene encodes CDR1 SNHLY and CDR2 FYNNEI. The CDR3 runs 18 residues. With 6 bases removed from V and 0 bases from J, the gap between germline ends came to 21 bases. The chain's CDR3 is CASRRRTDLFGSYNEQFF. CDR3 sequence (DNA): TGTGCCAGCAGAAGAAGGACTGACTTATTTGGCTCCTACAATGAGCAGTTCTTC.

This chain connects TRBV7-8 to TRBJ2-3; 10 bases are shared with TRBD1. The length of the CDR3 is 15 residues. Per germline, CDR1 SGHVS and CDR2 FQNEAQ. V shed 1 base, J shed 5 bases, and the junction held 3 bases outside the gene matches. This CDR3 is CASSLEGQGLDTQYF. CDR3 DNA sequence: TGTGCCAGCAGCTTAGAGGGACAGGGGTTAGATACGCAGTATTTT.

The V call is TRBV20-1, the J call TRBJ1-1; D is ambiguous. The CDR3 length is 13 residues. Germline V gene data show CDR1 as DFQATT and CDR2 as SNEGSKA (reference sequence). V was trimmed by 5 bases and J by 0 bases, leaving 10 bases between them. CDR3 amino acids: CSAQDNMNTEAFF. The CDR3 DNA reads as TGCAGTGCTCAAGACAATATGAACACTGAAGCTTTCTTT.

This clonotype was counted at least ten times. The V call is TRBV5-1, the J call TRBJ2-1, with no clear D. Germline V gene sequence: CDR1 SGHRS, CDR2 YFSETQ. The CDR3 has 17 amino acids. With 0 bases removed from V and 0 bases from J, the gap between germline ends came to 13 bases. The CDR3 nucleotides read TGCGCCAGCAGCTTGGAAGGCCGTTTTCGCTCCTACAATGAGCAGTTCTTC. It yields the protein CASSLEGRFRSYNEQFF.

The chain carries TRBV7-3 and TRBJ2-1; 8 bases align to TRBD1. Germline V gene sequence: CDR1 SGHTA, CDR2 FQGTGA. This CDR3 spans 15 amino acids. V lost 4 bases, J lost 7 bases, and 9 bases stayed unmatched. Here the CDR3 reads CASSSSGGEGNEQFF. The CDR3 nucleotides read TGTGCCAGCAGCTCCTCAGGGGGCGAGGGGAATGAGCAGTTCTTC.

This clonotype has at least ten counts. V and J are TRBV24-1 and TRBJ2-7; 13 bases align to TRBD2. The V gene's germline CDR1 is KGHDR and CDR2 SFDVKD. With V trimmed by 5 bases and J by 1 base, 10 bases remained unmatched. This CDR3 contains 18 residues. The CDR3 sequence: CATSGTSGTSGNSYEQYF. In DNA, the CDR3 is TGTGCCACCAGTGGTACATCCGGGACTAGCGGGAATTCCTACGAGCAGTACTTC.